The 5 T cell receptor beta chains listed next were all sequenced from one sample in a study of blood T cell repertoires in COVID-19. Generated by immunoSEQ multiplex PCR, the TCRdb table keeps only in-frame clones and is missing some. The sample lists approximately 120,000 clones, about 86% seen once, with 3.5% to 4.5% in the top ten. The sequenced sample consisted of peripheral blood. These receptors were obtained from a woman aged 45-65 years with acute or convalescent COVID-19.

This chain joins TRBV4-1 and TRBJ2-1; 7 bases fit TRBD2. J was trimmed by 6 bases and V by 0 bases; bases with no gene match: 2. The CDR3 has 14 amino acids. Germline V CDR1 and CDR2: MGHRA, YSYEKL. This CDR3 reads CASSQEGTTNEQFF. As DNA, the CDR3 is TGCGCCAGCAGCCAAGAAGGGACTACCAATGAGCAGTTCTTC.

The chain links TRBV7-2 to TRBJ1-2; a weak D match, TRBD1 (6 bases). Trimming took 4 bases from V and 8 from J, leaving 26 bases between them. Per germline, CDR1 SGHTA and CDR2 FQGNSA. The CDR3 is 17 residues long. The CDR3 coding sequence is TGTGCCAGCAGCTCAGACACAGGGCGGTTCGTACATCGGGGCTACACCTTC. As protein: CASSSDTGRFVHRGYTF.

A note on this clone: A read error may account for a junction end that differs from germline. The sample contains more than one DNA sequence encoding this CDR3. The chain couples TRBV19 to TRBJ2-1; 7 bases agree with TRBD2. The CDR3 has 15 amino acids. Germline CDR1 and CDR2: LNHDA and SQIVND (reference sequence). CDR3: CASRKTSSPYNEQFF. The CDR3 nucleotides read TGTGCCAGTAGAAAGACTAGCAGTCCCTATAATGAGCAGTTCTTC.

This chain connects TRBV6-1 to TRBJ2-5; TRBD2 matches 7 bases. Trimming cost V 1 base and J 5 bases; bases outside gene matches: 10. Germline-derived CDR1 and CDR2 are MNHNS and SASEGT. There are 16 residues in the CDR3. Written as DNA, the CDR3 is TGTGCCAGCAGTGAAGGGGGAAGCGGGGTTGGCGAGACCCAGTACTTC. Translating it yields CASSEGGSGVGETQYF.

The genes are TRBV5-1 and TRBJ2-5, with D uncertain. Deletions cut 2 bases from V and 1 base from J, with 9 bases between. Germline CDR1 SGHRS, CDR2 YFSETQ. This CDR3 spans 14 amino acids. The CDR3 bases are TGCGCCAGCAGCTTCGGTGGTCTCCAAGAGACCCAGTACTTC. Translation gives CASSFGGLQETQYF.